This record looks at one T cell receptor (beta chain) sequence and its context. This sample was included in a study of blood T cell repertoires in COVID-19. Study-wide background: Both acute and convalescent COVID-19 samples were obtained from the United States, Italy and Spain. In each case, the material was cDNA or gDNA derived from T cells, B-cell-depleted T cells, or PBMCs.

Under the authors' procedure: Amplifying reference gene primers gave estimates of nucleated cell counts. The protocol was immunoSEQ multiplex PCR, while the TCRdb copy is restricted to in-frame clones and leaves out a portion. That table supplies the V and J calls and clone size; D and trimming were determined from the DNA. Of about 330,000 clones listed, 70% to 90% are singletons. The CDR3 has 16 amino acids. The germline V gene has CDR1 SNHLY and CDR2 FYNNEI. The V and J ends lost 8 bases and 0 bases, in that order; junction bases with no gene match: 6. Material for sequencing was peripheral blood. The rearrangement joins TRBV2 to TRBJ2-6; TRBD1 aligns across 8 bases. This sequence originates from a woman between 45 and 65 years old with active or convalescent COVID-19. CDR3 coding DNA: TGTGCCAGCGGGGACAGGCTCACCTCTGGGGCCAACGTCCTGACTTTC. Protein: CASGDRLTSGANVLTF. The full variable domain, completed using reference TRBV2 and TRBJ2-6, is EPEVTQTPSHQVTQMGQEVILRCVPISNHLYFYWYRQILGQKVEFLVSFYNNEISEKSEIFDDQFSVERPDGSNFTLKIRSTKLEDSAMYFCASGDRLTSGANVLTFGAGSRLTVL.